These 13 T cell receptor beta chains came from one sample sequenced in a study of T cell repertoires in cytomegalovirus infection. TCRdb fed the reads into MiXCR, producing one record per CDR3 protein. Of about 890,000 distinct CDR3 sequences in the sample, 31% were seen once. No antigen is known for these receptors. The sample consisted of cultured CD8+ T cells from PBMCs, taken from culture after CMV antigen stimulation. The receptors come from a human donor in good health (CMV status not recorded). Some clones in this sample may be carry-over from other donors' samples.

This clonotype was recorded at least ten times. The chain has TRBV7-8 and TRBJ2-6, with D uncertain. The CDR3 contains 14 residues. V lost 6 bases, J lost 0 bases, and 6 bases lay in between. Per germline, CDR1 SGHVS and CDR2 FQNEAQ. CDR3 residues: CASRLGSGANVLTF. Written as DNA, the CDR3 is TGTGCCAGCAGACTTGGCTCTGGGGCCAACGTCCTGACTTTC. Based on the CDR3 plus reference TRBV7-8 and TRBJ2-6, the full variable domain is GAGVSQSPRYKVAKRGQDVALRCDPISGHVSLFWYQQALGQGPEFLTYFQNEAQLDKSGLPSDRFFAERPEGSVSTLKIQRTQQEDSAVYLCASRLGSGANVLTFGAGSRLTVL.

This clonotype was counted a few times. The chain carries TRBV6-5 and TRBJ2-5; TRBD2 matches at 10 bases. The CDR3 is 17 residues long. In germline, CDR1 is MNHEY, CDR2 SVGAGI. V dropped 3 bases and J dropped 5; count of bases not matched to a gene: 12. The CDR3, as DNA: TGTGCCAGCAGTTATGGGGTCCAGCGGGGGGGTGGTGAGACCCAGTACTTC. It codes for CASSYGVQRGGGETQYF.

This chain joins TRBV24-1 and TRBJ2-5, with 11 bases aligning to TRBD2. Germline V gene lookup returns CDR1 KGHDR and CDR2 SFDVKD. The CDR3 covers 18 residues. V shed 8 bases, J shed 1 base, and the junction held 14 bases outside the gene matches. CDR3 coding DNA: TGTGCCACCAACGCGAGATCGCGACTAGCGGGGAGCCAAGAGACCCAGTACTTC. Encoded protein: CATNARSRLAGSQETQYF.

This clonotype has only a few counts. The chain is built from TRBV5-4 and TRBJ1-1; no firm D call. This CDR3 spans 15 amino acids. In germline, CDR1 is SGHNT, CDR2 YYREEE (reference sequence). The V end was cut by 4 bases, the J end by 4 bases, with 17 bases between. CDR3 loop: CASSALQPIGTEAFF. CDR3 nucleotide sequence: TGTGCCAGCAGCGCCTTACAGCCGATTGGCACTGAAGCTTTCTTT.

In DNA form, the CDR3 reads TGTGCCAGCAGTTTGGCAGCTAGCTCTGGGGCCAACGTCCTGACTTTC. Translated, it gives CASSLAASSGANVLTF. The chain couples TRBV27 to TRBJ2-6; D remains ambiguous. The CDR3 covers 16 residues. V lost 3 bases to trimming and J lost 0 bases, with 9 bases between them. Germline lookup yields CDR1 MNHEY and CDR2 SMNVEV (reference sequence).

This clonotype has just a few counts. This chain uses TRBV6-1 with TRBJ1-2; D may be TRBD1 (6 bases). The CDR3 is 14 residues long. Deletions cut 2 bases from V and 4 bases from J, with 11 bases between. Germline values: CDR1 MNHNS, CDR2 SASEGT. DNA of the CDR3: TGTGCCAGCAGTGAAACCCCAGGGGTCTATGGCTACACCTTC. Translation: CASSETPGVYGYTF.

V gene TRBV10-3 combines with J gene TRBJ1-6; D may be TRBD1 (5 bases). Deletions cut 0 bases from V and 7 bases from J, with 13 bases between. The germline V gene has CDR1 ENHRY and CDR2 SYGVKD. There are 16 residues in the CDR3. CDR3 residues: CAISESGGIMNSPLHF. The CDR3, as DNA: TGTGCCATCAGTGAGTCGGGGGGTATAATGAATTCACCCCTCCACTTT.

This clonotype has at least ten counts. CDR3 DNA: TGTGCCAGCAGTGAATCGGCAGGGCTGAGCACAGATACGCAGTATTTT. Its protein product is CASSESAGLSTDTQYF. This chain uses TRBV6-1 with TRBJ2-3; TRBD1 is a possible D gene (5 bases). Germline loops: CDR1 MNHNS, CDR2 SASEGT. Trimming pared 2 bases from V and 0 bases from J, leaving 12 bases between. The CDR3 consists of 16 residues.

The J gene is TRBJ2-7, the V gene TRBV6-2 or TRBV6-3; TRBD1 matches 7 bases. The V segment lost 8 bases and the J segment 4 bases; nucleotides outside the gene matches: 8. Germline CDR1 and CDR2: MNHEY and SVGEGT. CDR3 length equals 13 residues. The CDR3 DNA reads TGTGCCAGCCAGGGGACAGCAGGTTACGAGCAGTACGTC. This gives the protein CASQGTAGYEQYV.

This clonotype was observed a handful of times. V and J are TRBV6-2 or TRBV6-3 and TRBJ2-1, with D uncertain. CDR1 and CDR2 from the germline V gene are MNHEY and SVGEGT. The V and J ends lost 2 bases and 2 bases respectively, with 10 bases between them. The CDR3 loop spans 15 amino acids. The CDR3 reads CASSYEAAAYNEQFF. The CDR3 DNA is TGTGCCAGCAGTTACGAGGCCGCAGCCTACAATGAGCAGTTCTTC.

The J gene is TRBJ2-7, the V gene TRBV27, with no clear D. Germline loops: CDR1 MNHEY, CDR2 SMNVEV (reference sequence). V was pared by 3 bases and J by 0 bases, with 12 bases between. The CDR3 totals 15 residues. The DNA for the CDR3 is TGTGCCAGCAGTTTTTCCGGACGGGTCTCCTACGAGCAGTACTTC. Translating it yields CASSFSGRVSYEQYF.

The sample holds a few counts of this clonotype. V is TRBV6-5 and J is TRBJ2-7; the match to TRBD2 covers 13 bases. This CDR3 spans 18 amino acids. Germline CDR1 MNHEY, CDR2 SVGAGI. V lost 6 bases, J lost 0 bases, and 11 bases stayed unmatched. The CDR3 region is CASRPLTSGRRYSYEQYV. CDR3 nucleotide sequence: TGTGCCAGCAGGCCTCTGACTAGCGGGAGGCGTTACTCCTACGAGCAGTACGTC.

Of note for this clonotype: With a much larger clone just one base away, this may be a read error. CDR3 coding DNA: TGTGCCGAGCGGGCGGGGGGCCCATACAATGAGCAGTTCTTC. It is translated as CAERAGGPYNEQFF. The chain joins TRBV7-2 to TRBJ2-1, with 8 bases aligning to TRBD2. The V gene end was trimmed by 11 bases and the J gene end by 4 bases; junction bases not matched to a gene: 10. The CDR3 totals 14 residues. Germline assignment: CDR1 SGHTA and CDR2 FQGNSA.